These T cell receptor beta chains were read from a single sample in a study of blood T cells in healthy people across ages. MiXCR was run by TCRdb on the 5' RACE reads, yielding one entry per CDR3 protein. Here the sample spans approximately 1,700,000 distinct CDR3 sequences, roughly two fifths being singletons. Sequenced material: blood. Receptors originate from a human donor in good health. CDR3s include the opening cysteine and the closing phenylalanine or tryptophan. D genes are given only for firm matches. The size of a clone is reported for some rows only, either as once, few or many, or as a class for expanded clones.

v_call,clone_size,d_call,j_call,cdr3_nt,cdr3_aa
TRBV19,NA,TRBD1,TRBJ1-6,TGTGCCAGTAGTATTTCGGACAGGGGACATTCACCCCTCCACTTT,CASSISDRGHSPLHF
TRBV7-7,NA,NA,TRBJ2-7,TGTGCCAGCAGCCCAGAGGCGGGACTCCCGTACGAGCAGTACTTC,CASSPEAGLPYEQYF
TRBV3-1,NA,TRBD1,TRBJ2-1,TGTGCCAGCAGCTCGGACAGGTCTCCCTACAATGAGCAGTTCTTC,CASSSDRSPYNEQFF
TRBV2,NA,NA,TRBJ2-3,TGTGCCAGCAGTGACAGTGGTCCCACAGATACGCAGTATTTT,CASSDSGPTDTQYF
TRBV29-1,NA,NA,TRBJ1-1,TGCAGCGTTGAGGGGTCGAGGGCAATAGGCACTGAAGCTTTCTTT,CSVEGSRAIGTEAFF
TRBV6-2/TRBV6-3,NA,NA,TRBJ1-2,TGTGCCAGCAGTTACAGGGGCACCACCCTGGCGAACTATGGCTACACCTTC,CASSYRGTTLANYGYTF
TRBV29-1,once,NA,TRBJ1-5,TGCAGCGTAGGGGAAGGATATCAGCCCCAGCATTTT,CSVGEGYQPQHF
TRBV3-1,few,NA,TRBJ2-7,TGTGCCAGCAGCCAACAGGGGCAATCCTACGAGCAGTACTTC,CASSQQGQSYEQYF
TRBV24-1,NA,NA,TRBJ2-3,TGTGCCACCAGTGTTCCACTGAGAGGCCCCCATACGCAGTATTTT,CATSVPLRGPHTQYF
TRBV5-1,NA,TRBD1,TRBJ2-3,TGCGCCAGCAGCGAGAGGGCAGGGGGCAGTGAGGCGCAGTATTTT,CASSERAGGSEAQYF
TRBV20-1,NA,NA,TRBJ2-1,TGCAGTGCTAGTGGTTATACCGCCTACAATGAGCAGTTCTTC,CSASGYTAYNEQFF
TRBV4-3,NA,TRBD1,TRBJ1-2,TGCGCCAGCAGCCAAGACGGACAGGGAGGAGACTATGGCTACACCTTC,CASSQDGQGGDYGYTF
TRBV6-2/TRBV6-3,NA,TRBD2,TRBJ2-3,TGTGCCAGCAGCATTACTAGCGGATGGGATACGCAGTATTTT,CASSITSGWDTQYF
TRBV15,NA,TRBD1,TRBJ2-5,TGTGCCACCAGCAGATCGGGACAGAAAGAGACCCAGTACTTC,CATSRSGQKETQYF
TRBV28,NA,TRBD1,TRBJ2-5,TGTGCCAGCAGTCCCGACAGGGACCTAATTATCCAAGAGACCCAGTACTTC,CASSPDRDLIIQETQYF
TRBV29-1,many,NA,TRBJ2-5,TGCAGCGTTGAACAGGGAGAGACCCAGTACTTC,CSVEQGETQYF
TRBV2,NA,NA,TRBJ2-7,TGTGCCAGCATCGGGATTGTAGAGACCTACGAGCAGTACTTC,CASIGIVETYEQYF
TRBV7-9,few,NA,TRBJ2-1,TGTGCCAGCAGCATTACCGGGACGTCCTACAATGAGCAGTTCTTC,CASSITGTSYNEQFF
TRBV3-1,few,NA,TRBJ2-1,TGTGCCAGCAGCCAAGGGCCAAACAGGGCCCATGAGCAGTTCTTC,CASSQGPNRAHEQFF
TRBV25-1,NA,NA,TRBJ2-3,TGTGCCAGCAGTGCCACACAGGGAACCGTAACAGATGCGCAGTATTTT,CASSATQGTVTDAQYF
TRBV7-2,few,NA,TRBJ2-4,TGTGCCAGCAGCCCTGGGGGGGCATCGGGTAACATTCAGTACTTC,CASSPGGASGNIQYF
TRBV7-2,few,TRBD1,TRBJ2-4,TGTGCCAGCACCAGTACAGGGGGCAAAAACATTCAGTACTTC,CASTSTGGKNIQYF
TRBV11-2,NA,NA,TRBJ2-7,TGTGCCAGCAGCTTAGATATAGGTTTCGGCGAGCAGTACTTC,CASSLDIGFGEQYF
TRBV24-1,few,TRBD1,TRBJ2-5,TGTGCCACCAGTGACCTGGGCAGTCAGGGGGCCGGGGAGACCCAGTACTTC,CATSDLGSQGAGETQYF
TRBV2,NA,NA,TRBJ2-5,TGTGCCGCTTCGGGGCCACGTCAAGAGACCCAGTACTTC,CAASGPRQETQYF
TRBV6-2/TRBV6-3,few,TRBD1,TRBJ1-5,TGTGCCAGCAGTAACCGGGACAGGGAGTGGGGTCAGCCCCAGCATTTT,CASSNRDREWGQPQHF
TRBV5-1,NA,NA,TRBJ1-2,TGCGCCAGCAGCTTGGATTTTATGGAACAGACCAACTATGGCTACACCTTC,CASSLDFMEQTNYGYTF
TRBV10-3,NA,NA,TRBJ2-5,TGTGCCACCACAGGGCCCCCCCAAGAGACCCAGTACTTC,CATTGPPQETQYF
TRBV27,NA,TRBD1,TRBJ2-7,TGTGCCAGCAGTTTTAACAGGGGGCAGGTCGAGCAGTACTTC,CASSFNRGQVEQYF
TRBV9,NA,NA,TRBJ1-2,TGTGCCAGCAGCGTAGGTCTGGGCGCTAACTATGGCTACACCTTC,CASSVGLGANYGYTF
TRBV9,NA,TRBD2,TRBJ2-7,TGTGCCGGCAGCTCCGGGACTAGCGGGGGATACGAGCAGTACTTC,CAGSSGTSGGYEQYF
TRBV28,NA,TRBD1,TRBJ1-5,TGTGCCAGCAGTTTGGCGGGACAGGTAAATCAGCCCCAGCATTTT,CASSLAGQVNQPQHF
TRBV12-5,few,TRBD1,TRBJ2-3,TGTGCTAGTGGGCCGGGACAGGGGAGCACAGATACGCAGTATTTT,CASGPGQGSTDTQYF
TRBV9,few,TRBD1,TRBJ2-1,TGTGCCAGCAGCATCTGGGACAGGGGAGGGCCGCATGGAGAGCAGTTCTTC,CASSIWDRGGPHGEQFF
TRBV7-2,few,NA,TRBJ1-5,TGTGCCAGCAACTTAGATGGCAGCAATCAGCCCCAGCATTTT,CASNLDGSNQPQHF
TRBV7-9,NA,TRBD2,TRBJ2-1,TGTGCCAGCAGCTTAGCCGTGGCTAGCGGGGGGGCCTGGTTACCTGAGCAGTTCTTC,CASSLAVASGGAWLPEQFF
TRBV24-1,NA,TRBD2,TRBJ2-5,TGTGCCACCAGTGATTCGGGACTAGCGGTCCAAGAGACCCAGTACTTC,CATSDSGLAVQETQYF
TRBV5-5,once,TRBD1,TRBJ2-7,TGTGCCAGCAGCTTGGCGGACAGGGGCGACCGTATCTACGAGCAGTACTTC,CASSLADRGDRIYEQYF
TRBV24-1,once,TRBD2,TRBJ2-3,TGTGCCACCAACCCCGGGACTAACGGGGAAACAGATACGCAGTATTTT,CATNPGTNGETDTQYF
TRBV20-1,NA,TRBD2,TRBJ2-1,TGCAGTGCTGGCCGACTAGCGGGGGGTGGCAATGAGCAGTTCTTC,CSAGRLAGGGNEQFF
TRBV28,few,NA,TRBJ2-7,TGTGCCAGCAGCTCGGGGGTGGGGGGAAGCTCCTACGAGCAGTACTTC,CASSSGVGGSSYEQYF
TRBV7-2,few,NA,TRBJ1-6,TGTGCCAGCAGCTACCGGGACGGCAATTCACCCCTCCACTTT,CASSYRDGNSPLHF
TRBV20-1,NA,NA,TRBJ2-7,TGCAGTGCTAGAGAGCCGAAGGGGCTCGGCGACGAGCAGTACTTC,CSAREPKGLGDEQYF
TRBV15,few,TRBD1,TRBJ2-5,TGTGCCACCAGCAGAAGAGGGACAGGGGATCTGTACTTC,CATSRRGTGDLYF
TRBV7-2,few,NA,TRBJ2-3,TGTGCCAGCAGCTTACCGGGACACCGCACAGATACGCAGTATTTT,CASSLPGHRTDTQYF
TRBV29-1,NA,NA,TRBJ2-6,TGCAGCGTTCAAGGGGTTGGCTCTGGGGCCAACGTCCTGACTTTC,CSVQGVGSGANVLTF
TRBV25-1,NA,NA,TRBJ2-7,TGTGCCGGCAAAACAGGTCAATCCTACGAGCAGTACTTC,CAGKTGQSYEQYF
TRBV20-1,NA,TRBD1,TRBJ2-7,TGCAGTGCTAGAGGGGGACAGGGAGGAATCCACGAGCAGTACTTC,CSARGGQGGIHEQYF
TRBV4-1,few,NA,TRBJ2-1,TGCGCCAGCAGCTTACTTCGGGCAATGAATGAGCAGTTCTTC,CASSLLRAMNEQFF
TRBV29-1,few,TRBD2,TRBJ2-1,TGCAGCGTTGTCGACAGTCCGGGACTAGCGGAATACAATGAGCAGTTCTTC,CSVVDSPGLAEYNEQFF
TRBV10-2,many,NA,TRBJ2-7,TGCGCCAGCCGCCAGAGGCAGCGTTACGAGCAGTACTTC,CASRQRQRYEQYF
TRBV14,NA,NA,TRBJ1-2,TGTGCCAGCAGCCATTCACAGGGTATCTATGGCTACACCTTC,CASSHSQGIYGYTF
TRBV4-2,few,NA,TRBJ1-2,TGTGCCAGCAGCCAAGAGAGGGCGGCAGATTTTGGCTACACCTTC,CASSQERAADFGYTF
TRBV7-2,few,NA,TRBJ1-4,TGTGCCAGCAGCTCTTCACAGGGAGTTGGTGGTGAAAAACTGTTTTTT,CASSSSQGVGGEKLFF
TRBV29-1,NA,TRBD1,TRBJ1-5,TGCAGCCAGCGGGACAGGGGAGGTCAGCCCCAGCATTTT,CSQRDRGGQPQHF